What follows are 2 T cell receptor beta chains derived from one specimen sequenced in a study of beta chain features in type 1 diabetes. Study observations and caveats: Within each of all four CD4+ subsets, Type 1 diabetes patients had TCRB CDR3s that were moderately but significantly shorter.

These receptors have no known antigen. Every bit of the isolated RNA underwent reverse transcription, so sequencing read expressed TCRB transcripts. TCRdb's copy holds only in-frame clones and misses some; the assay was immunoSEQ multiplex PCR. This sample has around 600,000 clones; under 15% occur once, and the top ten carry more than 0.095%. Sequencing was done on a sample of naive CD4+ T cells from blood. The source of these receptors is a man younger than 40 with type 1 diabetes.

V usage is TRBV11-2 and J usage is TRBJ2-3; TRBD1 might be the D (5 bases). The V and J ends lost 5 bases and 6 bases respectively, with 9 bases between them. This CDR3 spans 12 amino acids. CDR1 and CDR2 from the germline V gene are SGHAT and FQNNGV. Here the CDR3 reads CASSRWGDTQYF. The CDR3, as DNA: TGTGCCAGCAGCCGGTGGGGCGATACGCAGTATTTT.

This clone occurred a few times. The chain combines TRBV29-1 with TRBJ1-2, with 7 bases identical to TRBD1. V was pared by 4 bases and J by 5 bases, with 4 bases of the junction left unmatched. Germline V gene lookup returns CDR1 SQVTM and CDR2 ANQGSEA. This CDR3 comprises 12 residues. CDR3 loop: CSVVNRGYGYTF. The CDR3 DNA reads as TGCAGCGTTGTTAACAGGGGATATGGCTACACCTTC. Complete variable domain (other parts from reference TRBV29-1 and TRBJ1-2): SAVISQKPSRDICQRGTSLTIQCQVDSQVTMMFWYRQQPGQSLTLIATANQGSEATYESGFVIDKFPISRPNLTFSTLTVSNMSPEDSSIYLCSVVNRGYGYTFGSGTRLTVV.